The next 23 T cell receptor beta chains were all read from a single sample in a study of T cell repertoires in cytomegalovirus infection. Their cognate antigens are unknown. TCRdb called the reads again in MiXCR, with one record for every CDR3 protein. The sample has about a million distinct CDR3 sequences, around 32% seen once; the top ten hold roughly 13%. The starting material was cultured CD8+ T cells from PBMCs, obtained from culture after CMV antigen stimulation. The receptor source for this set is a human donor in good health (CMV status not recorded). Some clones in this sample may be carry-over from other donors' samples.

A word on this clonotype: A much larger clone lies one base from this, so it may be a read error. The rearrangement joins TRBV7-2 to TRBJ2-3; no clear D gene. Germline lookup yields CDR1 SGHTA and CDR2 FQGNSA. This CDR3 contains 13 residues. Written as DNA, the CDR3 is TGTGCCAACAGCCTCGGCGGAGTAGATACGCAGTATTTT. Residues: CANSLGGVDTQYF.

This chain's CDR3 is CASSYRPGQVYYEQYV. The CDR3 DNA sequence: TGTGCCAGCAGTTACCGACCGGGACAGGTCTACTACGAGCAGTACGTC. The chain recombines TRBV6-2 or TRBV6-3 with TRBJ2-7; the match to TRBD1 covers 8 bases. Germline V lookup: CDR1 MNHEY, CDR2 SVGEGT. Germline trimming cut 2 bases from V and 3 bases from J; bases unmatched to any gene: 9. The CDR3 has 16 amino acids.

This clonotype appeared a few times. The chain joins TRBV7-6 to TRBJ1-1; tentative D call: TRBD1 (5 bases). The length of the CDR3 is 15 residues. Germline V gives CDR1 SGHVS, CDR2 FNYEAQ. Trimming removed 8 bases from V and 3 bases from J, with 19 bases in between. The DNA of the CDR3 is TGTGCCAGCCGAATTACCGGGCCGGGGGACACTGAAGCTTTCTTT. It translates to CASRITGPGDTEAFF.

This clonotype has more than one count but fewer than ten. The V gene is TRBV27, the J gene TRBJ1-2; possible D gene TRBD1, 5 bases. The CDR3 has 13 residues. Trimming removed 4 bases at V and 8 bases at J, with 14 bases between. Germline lookup yields CDR1 MNHEY and CDR2 SMNVEV (reference sequence). The chain's CDR3 is CASSSGASRGYTF. In nucleotides, the CDR3 is TGTGCCAGCAGTTCTGGGGCCTCTCGGGGCTACACCTTC.

The chain couples TRBV2 to TRBJ2-5; maybe TRBD1 (6 bases). Trimming left V 5 bases short and J 2 bases short, with 15 bases between. This CDR3 region has 15 residues. The V gene's germline CDR1 is SNHLY and CDR2 FYNNEI. CDR3 sequence: CASSSDSAPQETQYF. The CDR3 nucleotides are TGTGCCAGCAGTTCGGACAGTGCCCCACAAGAGACCCAGTACTTC.

This clonotype came up a few times. This chain uses TRBV7-9 with TRBJ1-2; D is possibly TRBD1 (5 bases). The CDR3 is made up of 15 amino acids. V lost 3 bases, J lost 7 bases, and 18 bases lay in between. Germline assignment: CDR1 SEHNR and CDR2 FQNEAQ (reference sequence). The DNA for the CDR3 is TGTGCCAGCAGCTTGCCTGGGACGAGGGTTCTTGGCTACACCTTC. This gives the protein CASSLPGTRVLGYTF.

This chain joins TRBV20-1 and TRBJ2-2, with a possible D match to TRBD2 (7 bases). This CDR3 contains 16 residues. Trimming removed 6 bases at V and 0 bases at J, with 17 bases between. Germline lookup yields CDR1 DFQATT and CDR2 SNEGSKA (reference sequence). The CDR3: CSATKGEGPNTGELFF. The DNA for the CDR3 is TGCAGTGCAACTAAGGGGGAGGGGCCGAACACCGGGGAGCTGTTTTTT.

This clonotype was recorded a few times. The junction departs from germline at one end; a sequencing error may be responsible. The chain links TRBV7-6 to TRBJ1-3; TRBD1 might be the D (6 bases). Germline assignment: CDR1 SGHVS and CDR2 FNYEAQ. The CDR3 extends over 13 amino acids. In DNA form, the CDR3 reads TGTGCTAGCAGCTACAGGGCTGGAAACACCATATATTTT. It codes for CASSYRAGNTIYF.

At least ten counts were recorded for this clonotype. V usage is TRBV7-6 and J usage is TRBJ2-5, with unresolved D. The CDR3 consists of 15 residues. The ends were cut back, 5 bases at V and 5 bases at J, with 18 bases in the middle. Germline assignment: CDR1 SGHVS and CDR2 FNYEAQ. The CDR3 nucleotides are TGTGCCAGCAGCAAATTAGCTACAAAGGCGGAGACCCAGTACTTC. Its protein is CASSKLATKAETQYF.

Notes on this clonotype: A read error may produce the germline difference seen at one junction end. The gene calls are TRBV10-3 and TRBJ2-3; 7 nucleotides match TRBD2. The CDR3 is 17 amino acids. CDR1 and CDR2 from the germline V gene are ENHRY and SYGVKD. The CDR3 protein is CTISGVQAGKPTDTQYF. In DNA, the CDR3 is TGTACCATCAGTGGAGTTCAAGCGGGGAAGCCCACAGATACGCAGTATTTT.

This clonotype was seen ten or more times. The gene calls are TRBV7-2 and TRBJ1-1; 8 bases line up with TRBD1. CDR1 is SGHTA, CDR2 FQGNSA, per germline. The CDR3 sequence is 16 residues long. With V trimmed by 1 base and J by 1 base, 5 bases remained unmatched. The CDR3 nucleotides are TGTGCCAGCAGCTTAGGGGGACAGGCGCAGAACACTGAAGCTTTCTTT. It specifies CASSLGGQAQNTEAFF.

V usage is TRBV6-1 and J usage is TRBJ2-7; TRBD2 aligns across 7 bases. The junction had 5 bases not matched to a gene; V was cut back by 2 bases and J by 4 bases. The CDR3 runs to 14 residues. Germline CDR1 reads MNHNS; CDR2 reads SASEGT. The CDR3 spells CASSEMGLPYEQYF. The CDR3 bases are TGTGCCAGCAGTGAAATGGGACTACCTTACGAGCAGTACTTC.

The chain carries TRBV7-6 and TRBJ2-2; D is ambiguous. The CDR3 is made up of 11 amino acids. The germline CDR1 and CDR2 sequences are SGHVS and FNYEAQ. CDR3: CGTARPGELFF. CDR3 DNA sequence: TGTGGTACGGCCAGGCCCGGGGAGCTGTTTTTT.

V and J are TRBV7-3 and TRBJ2-1; TRBD2 might be the D (6 bases). V was pared by 6 bases and J by 6 bases, with 15 bases between. Germline V lookup: CDR1 SGHTA, CDR2 FQGTGA. This CDR3 is 14 amino acids long. The CDR3 DNA is TGTGCCAGCAGGTTACCGGTGGGGGGCAATGAGCAGTTCTTC. It specifies CASRLPVGGNEQFF.

This clonotype was seen only a few times. This rearrangement joins TRBV6-5 to TRBJ2-3; 7 nucleotides agree with TRBD2. Looked up from germline, CDR1 is MNHEY and CDR2 is SVGAGI. The CDR3 length is 15 residues. With V trimmed by 7 bases and J by 4 bases, 11 bases remained unmatched. CDR3 residues: CASTPSGPSADTQYF. The CDR3 DNA reads as TGTGCCAGCACGCCTAGCGGACCTAGCGCAGATACGCAGTATTTT.

The chain recombines TRBV7-9 with TRBJ2-4, with 7 bases aligning to TRBD1. Losses at the gene ends were 1 base for V and 8 bases for J; bases not matched to a gene: 5. From germline, CDR1 is SEHNR and CDR2 FQNEAQ (reference sequence). The CDR3 sequence is 14 residues long. The CDR3, as DNA: TGTGCCAGCAGCTTAGGAGGGGGCTCGGACATTCAGTACTTC. As protein: CASSLGGGSDIQYF. Complete variable domain (other parts from reference TRBV7-9 and TRBJ2-4): DTGVSQNPRHKITKRGQNVTFRCDPISEHNRLYWYRQTLGQGPEFLTYFQNEAQLEKSRLLSDRFSAERPKGSFSTLEIQRTEQGDSAMYLCASSLGGGSDIQYFGAGTRLSVL.

The table lists this clonotype with a count of one. Possible read error: a much larger clone is one base away. The chain uses TRBV7-8 and TRBJ2-5, with 7 bases fitting TRBD1. This CDR3 contains 15 residues. Germline V gene sequence: CDR1 SGHVS, CDR2 FQNEAQ. Losses at the gene ends were 9 bases for V and 0 bases for J; bases not matched to a gene: 10. The CDR3 DNA sequence: TGTGCCAGGAGCCCCGGACAGGCCTACCAAGAGACCCAGTACTTC. The encoded protein is CARSPGQAYQETQYF.

As regards this clonotype: A read error may produce the germline difference seen at one junction end. The chain combines TRBV12-3 or TRBV12-4 with TRBJ2-7; the D gene is possibly TRBD2 (6 bases). This CDR3 region has 13 residues. The CDR3 coding sequence is TGTGTCAGCAGTTTAGCGGCAGGGTACGAGCAGTACTTC. Its translation: CVSSLAAGYEQYF.

This clonotype was found many times. This chain joins TRBV7-2 and TRBJ2-5, with D perhaps matching TRBD1 (6 bases). CDR1 and CDR2 (germline): SGHTA, FQGNSA. CDR3 length equals 16 residues. With 4 bases removed from V and 0 bases from J, the gap between germline ends came to 15 bases. Here the CDR3 reads CASSSRDNFYQETQYF. The CDR3 nucleotides read TGTGCCAGCAGCTCCCGGGACAACTTCTACCAAGAGACCCAGTACTTC.

The CDR3 here is CSVDGGGLALDTQYF. DNA for the CDR3: TGCAGCGTTGATGGGGGGGGACTAGCTTTAGATACGCAGTATTTT. This chain joins TRBV29-1 and TRBJ2-3; TRBD2 agrees at 9 bases. Germline V gene sequence: CDR1 SQVTM, CDR2 ANQGSEA. The CDR3 spans 15 residues. V was pared by 3 bases and J by 5 bases, with 9 bases of the junction left unmatched.

Notes on this clonotype: This sequence may be a read error, since a much larger clone differs from it by one base. The chain uses TRBV6-5 and TRBJ1-1; D not certain. Trimming took off 2 bases at V and 0 bases at J, with 7 bases between the two ends. This CDR3 is built from 14 residues. Germline lookup yields CDR1 MNHEY and CDR2 SVGAGI. The DNA of the CDR3 is TGTGCCAGCAGTTACGCCCAGGTGAACACTGAAGCTTTCTTT. Translated, it gives CASSYAQVNTEAFF.

The genes are TRBV5-1 and TRBJ2-7, with D unresolved. The length of the CDR3 is 15 residues. The V gene lost 5 bases and the J gene lost 2 bases, with 17 bases spanning the gap. CDR1 SGHRS and CDR2 YFSETQ come from the germline V gene. CDR3 DNA: TGCGCCAGCAGTTCAACCTGGTCGAATCCCTACGAGCAGTACTTC. This gives the protein CASSSTWSNPYEQYF.

The chain recombines TRBV13 with TRBJ1-5; D is unclear. CDR3 length: 14 residues. Germline V gives CDR1 PRHDT, CDR2 FYEKMQ (reference sequence). V lost 3 bases and J lost 4, with 10 bases in between. The chain's CDR3 is CASSFNGENQPQHF. CDR3 nucleotide sequence: TGTGCCAGCAGCTTCAATGGGGAAAATCAGCCCCAGCATTTT.